This is a list of T cell receptor beta chains from one sample in a study of cytotoxic CD8 clonotypes in ibrutinib-treated CLL. Produced via immunoSEQ multiplex PCR; TCRdb's table is partial and in-frame only. The table has some 200,000 clones, 70% seen once. Source: PBMCs, taken after 12 months of ibrutinib treatment. Every receptor here comes from a human donor with chronic lymphocytic leukemia. CDR3s include the opening cysteine and the closing phenylalanine or tryptophan. Fields, in order: J gene, clone size, V gene, D gene, CDR3 DNA, CDR3 protein. The D gene is left open where the match is weak. A clone size is listed for some rows: how often the clone was seen (once, few, many), or a class if it is expanded.

>TRBJ2-5|NA|TRBV5-1|TRBD2
TGCGCCAGCAGCGCGGGACTAGCGAAAGAGACCCAGTACTTC
CASSAGLAKETQYF
>TRBJ1-4|NA|TRBV6-5|NA
TGTGCCACCAAGGCCAGACATGAAAAACTGTTTTTT
CATKARHEKLFF
>TRBJ1-5|few|TRBV28|TRBD1
TGTGCCAGCAGTTTAAGGGTAGGCCAGACAGGGGAGCATTTT
CASSLRVGQTGEHF
>TRBJ2-7|once|TRBV7-9|NA
TGTGCCAGCAGCCGCGGAGGACAGCCCTACGAGCAGTACTTC
CASSRGGQPYEQYF
>TRBJ2-7|NA|TRBV4-3|NA
TGCGCCAGCAGCCAACAGGATGCGACAGCCTACGAGCAGTACTTC
CASSQQDATAYEQYF
>TRBJ2-7|NA|TRBV29-1|TRBD1
TGCAGCGTCGTCGAAAGGGGGACAGAGGCCTACGAGCAGTACTTC
CSVVERGTEAYEQYF
>TRBJ1-4|NA|TRBV18|NA
TGTGCCAGCTCACCAGGAACCGTAGGCAGTGAAAAACTGTTTTTT
CASSPGTVGSEKLFF
>TRBJ1-5|NA|TRBV7-2|NA
TGTGCCAGCAGCTCGGGAGAATACAATCAGCCCCAGCATTTT
CASSSGEYNQPQHF
>TRBJ2-1|NA|TRBV5-4|TRBD1
TGTGCCAGCAGCTTCGACAGGGGATATAATGAGCAGTTCTTC
CASSFDRGYNEQFF
>TRBJ2-7|once|TRBV5-3|TRBD1
TGTGCCAGAAGCCCCGAGAACAGGGGGTACCACGAGCAGTACTTC
CARSPENRGYHEQYF
>TRBJ1-4|NA|TRBV5-4|TRBD1
TGTGCCAGCAGCTTCCGGGACAGGGGGCTTAATGAAAAACTGTTTTTT
CASSFRDRGLNEKLFF
>TRBJ1-3|NA|TRBV5-4|NA
TGTGCCAGCAGCTTGTTTTCCGCGGAATCTGGAAACACCATATATTTT
CASSLFSAESGNTIYF
>TRBJ2-7|NA|TRBV2|NA
TGTGCCAGCAGTGAAGGGCCATACGAGCAGTACTTC
CASSEGPYEQYF
>TRBJ1-1|NA|TRBV7-9|NA
TGTGCCAGCAGCCTCGGTGTAGGGGAAGCTTTCTTT
CASSLGVGEAFF
>TRBJ1-1|few|TRBV5-1|NA
TGCGCCAGCAGCTCGGACATCAACACTGAAGCTTTCTTT
CASSSDINTEAFF
>TRBJ2-7|NA|TRBV28|TRBD1
TGTGCCAGCAACCCGGTCGTGGGGACAGGGGAGTACGAGCAGTACTTC
CASNPVVGTGEYEQYF
>TRBJ2-6|few|TRBV9|NA
TGTGCCAGCAGCGCTAATACAGGGCCTGGGGCCAACGTCCTGACTTTC
CASSANTGPGANVLTF
>TRBJ1-2|NA|TRBV7-2|TRBD1
TGTGCCAGCAGCCGCCAAGGGACAGGGTCATATGGCTACACCTTC
CASSRQGTGSYGYTF
>TRBJ2-5|NA|TRBV6-1|NA
TGTGCCAGCTCGGGGAGGGGGGGAGAGACCCAGTACTTC
CASSGRGGETQYF
>TRBJ1-2|NA|TRBV28|NA
TGTGCCAGCAGTTTATTGGCACAAAACTATGGCTACACCTTC
CASSLLAQNYGYTF
>TRBJ1-1|once|TRBV29-1|NA
TGCAGCGTTGAATCTAAATGGACTGAAGCTTTCTTT
CSVESKWTEAFF
>TRBJ1-5|few|TRBV5-5|NA
TGTGCCAGCAGCCAGGGACTTCTTCAGCCCCAGCATTTT
CASSQGLLQPQHF
>TRBJ1-1|NA|TRBV6-5|NA
TGTGCCAGCAGTTACGGAGACACTGAAGCTTTCTTT
CASSYGDTEAFF
>TRBJ2-7|few|TRBV4-1|NA
TGCGCCAGCAGCCAAGATCATCGTAGCTCCTACGAGCAGTACTTC
CASSQDHRSSYEQYF
>TRBJ2-3|NA|TRBV7-2|TRBD2
TGTGCCAGCAGCACCCCAGCGGGAGTAGGAGATACGCAGTATTTT
CASSTPAGVGDTQYF
>TRBJ2-4|once|TRBV4-1|NA
TGCGCCAGCAGCCAACCCCCGGGACCAAAGGGAAACATTCAGTACTTC
CASSQPPGPKGNIQYF
>TRBJ2-7|NA|TRBV7-3|TRBD2
TGTGCCAGCAGCCATGGGAGTAGCGGGAGGAACGAGCAGTACTTC
CASSHGSSGRNEQYF
>TRBJ2-7|NA|TRBV15|NA
TGTGCCACCAGCAGTCTCGCCGGGGAGCAGTACTTC
CATSSLAGEQYF
>TRBJ1-1|NA|TRBV6-1|NA
TGTGCCAGCAGTGGGGGCTCATGGACCGGAGATGAAGCTTTCTTT
CASSGGSWTGDEAFF
>TRBJ2-1|NA|TRBV30|TRBD1
TGTGCCTGGAGTATGAGAACAGGGGCCTACAATGAGCAGTTCTTC
CAWSMRTGAYNEQFF
>TRBJ1-5|once|TRBV6-1|NA
TGTGCCAGCAGTGACGCCGTACAGGGTTTTGGCAATCAGCCCCAGCATTTT
CASSDAVQGFGNQPQHF
>TRBJ1-1|NA|TRBV7-9|NA
TGTGCCAGCAGCTTACAGGGTGGCACTGAAGCTTTCTTT
CASSLQGGTEAFF